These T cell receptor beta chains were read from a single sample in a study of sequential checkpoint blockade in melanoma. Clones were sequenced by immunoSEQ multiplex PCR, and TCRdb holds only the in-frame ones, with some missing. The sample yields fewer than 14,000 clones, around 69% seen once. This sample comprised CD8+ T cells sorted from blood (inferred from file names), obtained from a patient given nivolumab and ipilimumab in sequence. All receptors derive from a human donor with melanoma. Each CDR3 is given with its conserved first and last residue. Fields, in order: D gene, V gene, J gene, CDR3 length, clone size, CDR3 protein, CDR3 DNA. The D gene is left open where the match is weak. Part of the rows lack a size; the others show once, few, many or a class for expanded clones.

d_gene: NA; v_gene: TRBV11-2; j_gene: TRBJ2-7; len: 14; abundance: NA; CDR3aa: CASSIEGGPYEQYF; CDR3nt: TGTGCCAGCAGTATAGAGGGTGGGCCCTACGAGCAGTACTTC
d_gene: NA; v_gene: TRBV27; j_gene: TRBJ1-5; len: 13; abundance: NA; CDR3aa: CASSWDSRQPQHF; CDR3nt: TGTGCCAGCAGTTGGGACTCTCGGCAGCCCCAGCATTTT
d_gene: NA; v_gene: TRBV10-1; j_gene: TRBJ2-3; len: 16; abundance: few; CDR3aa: CASSESGNRGTDTQYF; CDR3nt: TGCGCCAGCAGTGAGTCAGGAAACCGGGGCACAGATACGCAGTATTTT
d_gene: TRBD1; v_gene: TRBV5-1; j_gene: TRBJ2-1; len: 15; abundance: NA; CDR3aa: CASSLVSAGGDEQFF; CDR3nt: TGCGCCAGCAGCTTGGTGTCCGCAGGGGGCGATGAGCAGTTCTTC
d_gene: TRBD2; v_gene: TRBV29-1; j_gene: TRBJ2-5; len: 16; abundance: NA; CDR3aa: CSVEFTSGVALETQYF; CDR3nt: TGCAGCGTTGAATTTACTAGCGGGGTGGCATTGGAGACCCAGTACTTC
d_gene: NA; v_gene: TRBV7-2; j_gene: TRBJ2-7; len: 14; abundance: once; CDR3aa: CASSLASRGYEQYF; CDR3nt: TGTGCCAGCAGCTTAGCGTCCAGGGGCTACGAGCAGTACTTC
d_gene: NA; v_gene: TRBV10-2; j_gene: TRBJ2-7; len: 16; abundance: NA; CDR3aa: CASSELGLSTSYEQYF; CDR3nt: TGCGCCAGCAGTGAGTTGGGACTTTCCACCTCCTACGAGCAGTACTTC
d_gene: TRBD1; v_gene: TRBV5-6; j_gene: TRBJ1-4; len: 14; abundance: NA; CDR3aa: CASSLEGGGGKLFF; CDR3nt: TGTGCCAGCAGCTTGGAAGGGGGCGGAGGAAAACTGTTTTTT
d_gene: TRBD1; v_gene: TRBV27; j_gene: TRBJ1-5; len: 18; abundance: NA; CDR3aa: CASSLLGQEGTFYQPQHF; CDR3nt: TGTGCCAGCAGTTTACTGGGACAGGAGGGGACTTTTTATCAGCCCCAGCATTTT
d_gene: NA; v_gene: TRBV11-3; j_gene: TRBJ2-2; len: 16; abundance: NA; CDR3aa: CATTAAAAMNTGELFF; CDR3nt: TGTGCCACCACGGCGGCGGCAGCTATGAACACCGGGGAGCTGTTTTTT
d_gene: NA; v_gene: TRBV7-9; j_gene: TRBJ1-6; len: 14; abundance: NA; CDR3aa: CASSSSSYNSPLHF; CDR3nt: TGTGCCAGCAGTAGCAGCTCCTATAATTCACCCCTCCACTTT
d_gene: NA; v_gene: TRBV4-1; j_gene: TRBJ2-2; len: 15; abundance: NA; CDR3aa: CASSRGGRGTGELFF; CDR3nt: TGCGCCAGCAGCCGGGGGGGGCGCGGCACCGGGGAGCTGTTTTTT
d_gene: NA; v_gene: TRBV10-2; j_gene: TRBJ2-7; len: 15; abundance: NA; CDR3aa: CASSEFTGVGDEQYF; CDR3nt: TGCGCCAGCAGTGAGTTTACCGGTGTCGGAGACGAGCAGTACTTC
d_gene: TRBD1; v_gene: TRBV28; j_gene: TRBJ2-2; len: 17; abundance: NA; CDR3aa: CASRVLGGKANTGELFF; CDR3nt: TGTGCCAGCAGAGTTCTAGGGGGCAAGGCCAACACCGGGGAGCTGTTTTTT
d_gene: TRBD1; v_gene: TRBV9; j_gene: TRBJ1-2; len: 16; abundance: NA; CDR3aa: CASSVALTGGRYGYTF; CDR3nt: TGTGCCAGCAGCGTAGCTCTCACAGGGGGCAGGTATGGCTACACCTTC